The clone carrying this T cell receptor beta chain was found a few times. Its target is unknown. The CDR3 contains 17 residues. Trimming took 0 bases from V and 3 from J, leaving 18 bases between them. CDR1 and CDR2 from the germline V gene are LNHNV and YYDKDF (reference sequence). Amplification used 60 Vbeta primers and 13 Jbeta primers. Sequencing used immunoSEQ multiplex PCR; TCRdb keeps in-frame clones, though not all of them. This sample has 65,000 to 75,000 clones, with 65% to 80% found just once. These data belong to a study of cytomegalovirus exposure and HLA in healthy donors. Broader study findings: Earlier analysis found most TCR beta V segments productive about 90% or about 30% of the time. A later analysis found TCR association rates differed by HLA locus, highest for DRB1 and lowest for HLA-C. Available immune exposure information covered CMV serostatus only. One later analysis reportedly identified an Asian-associated ancestry cluster that showed fewer N-insertions than the approximately 710-donor mean.

The chain employs TRBV15 and TRBJ2-7, with D possibly matching TRBD1 (7 bases). The TCR sequence derives from a man aged 35 to 55 in good health and CMV-seropositive. The sequencing input was PBMCs. In DNA form, the CDR3 reads TGTGCCACCAGCAGAGATGCAACTAGCAGGGGGAACTACGAGCAGTACTTC. Its protein is CATSRDATSRGNYEQYF. Full variable domain (remainder filled in from reference TRBV15 and TRBJ2-7): DAMVIQNPRYQVTQFGKPVTLSCSQTLNHNVMYWYQQKSSQAPKLLFHYYDKDFNNEADTPDNFQSRRPNTSFCFLDIRSPGLGDTAMYLCATSRDATSRGNYEQYFGPGTRLTVT.